The 15 T cell receptor beta chains given below trace back to one sample, sequenced in a study of T cells in Graves' hyperthyroidism and ophthalmopathy. Using RNA transcripts as the source, TCR beta CDR3 regions were amplified. The HTBI primer set served for first-round RT-PCR of the TCR CDR3. TCRdb re-derived calls from the multiplex PCR reads in MiXCR, one entry per CDR3 protein. The table has about 350,000 distinct CDR3 sequences, more than 11% seen once. Sequencing was done on a sample of blood. Every receptor here comes from a woman aged 30 to 39 with Graves' hyperthyroidism.

The table lists this clonotype with many counts. The genes are TRBV7-2 and TRBJ2-2; maybe TRBD1 (6 bases). Per the germline V gene, CDR1 is SGHTA and CDR2 is FQGNSA. The CDR3 is 15 residues long. Trimming left V 4 bases short and J 1 base short, with 10 bases between. As DNA, the CDR3 is TGTGCCAGCAGCTCTCGACAGGAGAACACCGGGGAGCTGTTTTTT. Protein product: CASSSRQENTGELFF.

This clonotype was counted ten times or more. The gene calls are TRBV2 and TRBJ2-5; 10 bases agree with TRBD2. Germline V gene data show CDR1 as SNHLY and CDR2 as FYNNEI. There are 16 residues in the CDR3. The V and J ends lost 2 bases and 5 bases, in that order; junction bases with no gene match: 8. The CDR3 protein is CASSERSGRVRETQYF. CDR3 bases: TGTGCCAGCAGTGAACGGAGCGGGAGGGTCCGGGAGACCCAGTACTTC.

This clonotype was detected a few times. In DNA form, the CDR3 reads TGTGCCAGCCTCAGCGGGAGGTACCAAGAGACCCAGTACTTC. This translates into CASLSGRYQETQYF. The chain links TRBV28 to TRBJ2-5; TRBD2 agrees at 9 bases. The CDR3 spans 14 residues. CDR1 and CDR2 (germline): MDHEN, SYDVKM. V dropped 8 bases and J dropped 0; count of bases not matched to a gene: 4.

This clonotype was picked up a small number of times. The rearrangement links TRBV7-9 to TRBJ2-1; 9 bases line up with TRBD2. Trimming at V came to 5 bases and at J to 8 bases, leaving 13 bases not matched to a gene. Per the germline V gene, CDR1 is SEHNR and CDR2 is FQNEAQ (reference sequence). The CDR3 is made up of 16 amino acids. DNA of the CDR3: TGTGCCAGCAGCCCGCGACTAGCGGAGACCTTGGATGAGCAGTTCTTC. Protein sequence: CASSPRLAETLDEQFF.

This clonotype has only a few counts. This sequence joins TRBV4-3 and TRBJ2-7, with D hard to call. This CDR3 spans 15 amino acids. Germline lookup yields CDR1 LGHNA and CDR2 YSLEER. V was trimmed by 0 bases and J by 2 bases, leaving 11 bases between them. The CDR3 loop reads CASSQDWAPTYEQYF. DNA for the CDR3: TGCGCCAGCAGCCAAGATTGGGCTCCGACCTACGAGCAGTACTTC.

This clonotype was detected many times. The J gene is TRBJ2-2, the V gene TRBV29-1; no clear D. The ends were cut back, 5 bases at V and 3 bases at J, with 13 bases in the middle. The CDR3 has 14 residues. CDR1 and CDR2 from the germline V gene are SQVTM and ANQGSEA. CDR3 sequence (DNA): TGCAGCGTTATGGCAGCCCCCTACACCGGGGAGCTGTTTTTT. Encoded protein: CSVMAAPYTGELFF.

This clonotype was counted at least ten times. The V gene is TRBV28, the J gene TRBJ2-5; no clear D. Per the germline V gene, CDR1 is MDHEN and CDR2 is SYDVKM. With 4 bases removed from V and 7 bases from J, the gap between germline ends came to 19 bases. This CDR3 contains 15 residues. The CDR3 protein is CASSSGRNIGWTQYF. For the CDR3, the DNA is TGTGCCAGCAGTTCCGGTCGTAACATAGGATGGACCCAGTACTTC. The full variable domain, in which reference TRBV28 and TRBJ2-5 provide the parts outside the CDR3, is DVKVTQSSRYLVKRTGEKVFLECVQDMDHENMFWYRQDPGLGLRLIYFSYDVKMKEKGDIPEGYSVSREKKERFSLILESASTNQTSMYLCASSSGRNIGWTQYFGPGTRLLVL.

The chain carries TRBV12-5 and TRBJ2-1; the match to TRBD2 covers 8 bases. This CDR3 comprises 17 residues. The V and J ends lost 0 bases and 5 bases, in that order; junction bases with no gene match: 9. Germline V gene data show CDR1 as LGHNT and CDR2 as FRNRAP. The CDR3 DNA sequence: TGTGCTAGTGGTTTGGTACTCGAGCGGGAGACTGACAATGAGCAGTTCTTC. Residues: CASGLVLERETDNEQFF.

This clonotype was seen repeatedly, ten times or more. The V call is TRBV18, the J call TRBJ2-1; possible D gene TRBD2, 6 bases. Trimming removed 4 bases at V and 8 bases at J, with 18 bases between. The CDR3 runs to 15 residues. The germline V gene has CDR1 KGHSH and CDR2 LQKENI. The CDR3 coding sequence is TGTGCCAGCTCACGGGAGGTGCCGGGAAAGGATGAGCAGTTCTTC. Protein sequence: CASSREVPGKDEQFF.

In its sample, this clonotype was seen a few times. The genes are TRBV5-1 and TRBJ2-1; perhaps TRBD1 as D (7 bases). Germline assignment: CDR1 SGHRS and CDR2 YFSETQ. The CDR3 is 16 amino acids. V gave up 0 bases and J gave up 4 bases, with 14 bases separating them. CDR3 residues: CASSLDRGGPYNEQFF. In DNA form, the CDR3 reads TGCGCCAGCAGCTTGGACAGGGGAGGTCCTTACAATGAGCAGTTCTTC.

A few counts support this clonotype. This rearrangement joins TRBV6-4 to TRBJ2-7; the match to TRBD2 covers 9 bases. Germline V gene sequence: CDR1 MRHNA, CDR2 SNTAGT. The trim removed 2 bases at V and 4 bases at J, leaving 12 bases unmatched. This CDR3 is built from 17 residues. CDR3 amino acids: CASSDATRGLATYEQYF. CDR3 nucleotides: TGTGCCAGCAGTGACGCGACGCGGGGACTAGCAACTTACGAGCAGTACTTC.

This clonotype has ten or more counts. This rearrangement joins TRBV7-8 to TRBJ1-1; D is perhaps TRBD1 (6 bases). The CDR3 covers 14 residues. Trimming stripped 5 bases from V and 2 bases from J, with 12 bases between. CDR1 is SGHVS, CDR2 FQNEAQ, per germline. The CDR3 protein is CASSPQGRNTEAFF. The CDR3 nucleotides are TGTGCCAGCAGCCCCCAGGGGCGTAACACTGAAGCTTTCTTT.

This clonotype has a count of ten or more. The V call is TRBV11-1, the J call TRBJ2-2, with TRBD1 matching 8 bases. The CDR3 spans 15 residues. Germline values: CDR1 SGHAT, CDR2 FQDESV (reference sequence). Trimming took 5 bases from V and 3 from J; bases not matched to a gene: 5. The CDR3 coding sequence is TGTGCCAGCAGCCAAGCAGGGGGCCACACCGGGGAGCTGTTTTTT. Its protein is CASSQAGGHTGELFF. Variable domain in full (rest from reference TRBV11-1 and TRBJ2-2): EAEVAQSPRYKITEKSQAVAFWCDPISGHATLYWYRQILGQGPELLVQFQDESVVDDSQLPKDRFSAERLKGVDSTLKIQPAELGDSAMYLCASSQAGGHTGELFFGEGSRLTVL.

The chain recombines TRBV19 with TRBJ1-1; D uncertain. The germline CDR1 and CDR2 sequences are LNHDA and SQIVND (reference sequence). V lost 5 bases to trimming and J lost 0 bases, with 13 bases between them. The CDR3 consists of 15 residues. Here the CDR3 DNA reads TGTGCCAGTAGTCCTATAGTACGGATGAACACTGAAGCTTTCTTT. This sequence encodes CASSPIVRMNTEAFF. Full variable domain (remainder filled in from reference TRBV19 and TRBJ1-1): DGGITQSPKYLFRKEGQNVTLSCEQNLNHDAMYWYRQDPGQGLRLIYYSQIVNDFQKGDIAEGYSVSREKKESFPLTVTSAQKNPTAFYLCASSPIVRMNTEAFFGQGTRLTVV.

At least ten counts were recorded for this clonotype. The chain employs TRBV28 and TRBJ2-7; no definite D call. V lost 6 bases and J 6 bases, leaving 9 bases between the germline ends. The CDR3 is 11 residues long. CDR1 and CDR2 (germline): MDHEN, SYDVKM. The CDR3 here is CASSSTGEQYF. Written as DNA, the CDR3 is TGTGCCAGCAGCTCCACGGGCGAGCAGTACTTC.